A single sample gave rise to the 2 T cell receptor beta chains below, sequenced in a study of control samples from healthy donors and cancer patients. Clones were sequenced by immunoSEQ multiplex PCR, and TCRdb holds only the in-frame ones, with some missing. The sample carries about 150,000 clones, under 90% recorded once. Source material: blood. These receptors were collected from a man aged 25-40 years in good health.

V is TRBV25-1 and J is TRBJ1-3; 7 bases match TRBD1. This CDR3 contains 14 residues. With V trimmed by 7 bases and J by 0 bases, 3 bases remained unmatched. Germline V gene lookup returns CDR1 MGHDK and CDR2 SYGVNS. The CDR3 reads CASTPGGSGNTIYF. CDR3 sequence (DNA): TGTGCCAGCACCCCAGGGGGCTCTGGAAACACCATATATTTT.

The chain carries TRBV12-3 or TRBV12-4 and TRBJ2-7; 7 nucleotides align to TRBD1. CDR3 length: 12 residues. The V and J ends lost 5 bases and 6 bases, in that order; junction bases with no gene match: 4. CDR3 in DNA: TGTGCCAGCAGTAGGACAGGCAGCGAGCAGTACTTC. The encoded protein is CASSRTGSEQYF.